This T cell receptor beta chain emerged from a study of blood T cell repertoires in COVID-19. V was pared by 3 bases and J by 4 bases, with 6 bases between. From germline, CDR1 is SNHLY and CDR2 FYNNEI. CDR3 length equals 12 residues. Repertoires were generated with immunoSEQ multiplex PCR, while TCRdb's copy carries only in-frame clones and drops some. The repertoire includes tens of thousands of clones, around 88% of them detected once, and roughly 5% sits in the top ten. The receptor was isolated from a man in his 60s with acute or convalescent COVID-19. The chain has TRBV2 and TRBJ1-2; no firm D call. The sample was peripheral blood. CDR3 coding DNA: TGTGCCAGCAGTGACTTGGCCTATGGCTACACCTTC. It specifies CASSDLAYGYTF.